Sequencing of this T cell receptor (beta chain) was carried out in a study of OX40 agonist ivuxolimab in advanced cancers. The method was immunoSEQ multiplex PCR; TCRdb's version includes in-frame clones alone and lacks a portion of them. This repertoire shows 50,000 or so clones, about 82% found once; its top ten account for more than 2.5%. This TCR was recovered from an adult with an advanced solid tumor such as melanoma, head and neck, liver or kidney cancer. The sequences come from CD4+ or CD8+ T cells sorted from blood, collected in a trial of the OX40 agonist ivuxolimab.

CDR3 nucleotide sequence: TGTGCCATCGGGGGGGCGGACCTCGGGGAGCTGTTTTTT. Its translation: CAIGGADLGELFF. The gene calls are TRBV10-3 and TRBJ2-2, with a weak D call TRBD2 (7 bases). This CDR3 is built from 13 residues. Trimming left V 8 bases short and J 7 bases short, with 14 bases between. Germline-derived CDR1 and CDR2 are ENHRY and SYGVKD.